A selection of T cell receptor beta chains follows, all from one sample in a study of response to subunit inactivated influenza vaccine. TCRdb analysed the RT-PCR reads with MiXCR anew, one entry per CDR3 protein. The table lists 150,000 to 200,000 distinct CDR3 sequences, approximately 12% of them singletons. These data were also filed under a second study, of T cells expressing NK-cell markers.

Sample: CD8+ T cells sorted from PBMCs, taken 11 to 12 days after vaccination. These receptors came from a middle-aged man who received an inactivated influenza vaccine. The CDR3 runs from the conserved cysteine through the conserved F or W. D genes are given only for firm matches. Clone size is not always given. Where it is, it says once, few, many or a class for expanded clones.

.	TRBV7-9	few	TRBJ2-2	CASSLESSTGELFF	TGTGCCAGCAGCTTAGAAAGCTCGACCGGGGAGCTGTTTTTT
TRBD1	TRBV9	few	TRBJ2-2	CASSVAQGANTGELFF	TGTGCCAGCAGCGTAGCCCAGGGGGCGAACACCGGGGAGCTGTTTTTT
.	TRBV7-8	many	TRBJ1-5	CASSLSGTLNQPQHF	TGTGCCAGCAGCTTATCCGGGACACTTAATCAGCCCCAGCATTTT
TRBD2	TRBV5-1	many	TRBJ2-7	CASSPGTSYYEQYF	TGCGCCAGCAGCCCAGGGACTAGCTACTACGAGCAGTACTTC
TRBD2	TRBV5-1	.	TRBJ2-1	CASSLTSGLNNEQFF	TGCGCCAGCAGCTTGACTAGCGGCCTTAACAATGAGCAGTTCTTC
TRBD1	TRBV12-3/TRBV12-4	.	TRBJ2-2	CASIESGGPGELFF	TGTGCCAGCATAGAATCAGGGGGCCCCGGGGAGCTGTTTTTT
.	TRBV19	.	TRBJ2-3	CASSSTGTSTDTQYF	TGTGCCAGTAGTTCCACCGGGACGAGCACAGATACGCAGTATTTT
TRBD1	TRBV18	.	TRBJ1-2	CASSPSDRAAYGYTF	TGTGCCAGCTCACCCTCGGACAGGGCGGCCTATGGCTACACCTTC
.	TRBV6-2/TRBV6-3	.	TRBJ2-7	CASSAPAKGWGEQYF	TGTGCCAGCAGCGCGCCCGCGAAGGGATGGGGAGAGCAGTACTTC
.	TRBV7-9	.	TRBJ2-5	CASSLNWETQYF	TGTGCCAGCAGCTTGAATTGGGAGACCCAGTACTTC
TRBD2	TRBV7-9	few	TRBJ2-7	CASSLIEGLADSYEQYF	TGTGCCAGCAGCTTAATCGAGGGACTAGCGGACTCCTACGAGCAGTACTTC
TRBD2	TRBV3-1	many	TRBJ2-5	CASGTSGGSRTQYF	TGTGCCAGCGGGACTAGCGGGGGTTCAAGGACCCAGTACTTC
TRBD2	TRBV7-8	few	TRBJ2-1	CASSGVAGGPEIEQFF	TGTGCCAGCAGCGGCGTAGCGGGAGGGCCGGAGATTGAGCAGTTCTTC
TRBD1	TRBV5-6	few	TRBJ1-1	CASSLQGDRTEAFF	TGTGCCAGCAGCTTGCAGGGGGATCGCACTGAAGCTTTCTTT
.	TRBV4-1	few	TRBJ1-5	CASSQERGNQPQHF	TGCGCCAGCAGCCAAGAAAGAGGAAATCAGCCCCAGCATTTT
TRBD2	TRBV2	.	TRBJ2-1	CASRWRESSSYNEQFF	TGTGCCAGCAGGTGGCGGGAGTCGAGCTCCTACAATGAGCAGTTCTTC
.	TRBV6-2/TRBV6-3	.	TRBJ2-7	CATSVGSYEQYF	TGTGCCACCTCAGTGGGCTCCTACGAGCAGTACTTC
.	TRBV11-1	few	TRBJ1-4	CASSLELVGGPPTNEKLFF	TGTGCCAGCAGCTTAGAGTTGGTGGGGGGACCACCAACTAATGAAAAACTGTTTTTT
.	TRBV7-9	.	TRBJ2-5	CASSPRDGDQETQYF	TGTGCCAGCAGCCCCAGGGACGGCGACCAAGAGACCCAGTACTTC
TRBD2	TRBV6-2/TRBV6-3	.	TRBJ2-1	CASSYFLTAGGCNEQFF	TGTGCCAGCAGTTATTTCCTAACAGCGGGAGGGTGCAATGAGCAGTTCTTC
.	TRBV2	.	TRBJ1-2	CASSEAAGLLGYTF	TGTGCCAGCAGTGAAGCGGCAGGGCTTTTAGGCTACACCTTC
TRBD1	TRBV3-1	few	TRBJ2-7	CASSPLGRGHYEQYF	TGTGCCAGCAGCCCTTTAGGCAGGGGGCACTACGAGCAGTACTTC
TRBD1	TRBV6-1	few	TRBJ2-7	CASSPGQGHYEQYF	TGTGCCAGCAGTCCGGGACAGGGGCACTACGAGCAGTACTTC
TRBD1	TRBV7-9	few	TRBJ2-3	CASSKTGGRDTQYF	TGTGCCAGCAGCAAAACAGGGGGTCGGGATACGCAGTATTTT
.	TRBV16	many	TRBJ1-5	CASSPGQYSNQPQHF	TGTGCCAGCAGCCCGGGACAATATAGCAATCAGCCCCAGCATTTT
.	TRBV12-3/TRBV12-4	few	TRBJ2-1	CASSSPWADEQFF	TGTGCCAGCAGTTCCCCTTGGGCCGATGAGCAGTTCTTC
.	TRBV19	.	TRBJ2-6	CASSIFGNSGANVLTF	TGTGCCAGTAGTATATTCGGCAACTCTGGGGCCAACGTCCTGACTTTC
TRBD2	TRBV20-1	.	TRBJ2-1	CSVFKPGLAHEQFF	TGCAGTGTTTTTAAGCCGGGACTAGCGCATGAGCAGTTCTTC
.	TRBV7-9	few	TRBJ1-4	CASSLYQGDEKLFF	TGTGCCAGCAGCTTATATCAGGGCGATGAAAAACTGTTTTTT
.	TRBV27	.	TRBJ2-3	CASSWASTDTQYF	TGTGCCAGCAGTTGGGCTAGCACAGATACGCAGTATTTT
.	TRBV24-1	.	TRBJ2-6	CATSDPLGGANVLTF	TGTGCCACCAGTGATCCCCTAGGAGGGGCCAACGTCCTGACTTTC
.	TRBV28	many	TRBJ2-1	CASRRTEDYNEQFF	TGTGCCAGCAGAAGGACAGAGGACTACAATGAGCAGTTCTTC
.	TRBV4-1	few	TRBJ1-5	CASSQVGGLSQPQHF	TGCGCCAGCAGCCAAGTAGGGGGGCTTAGTCAGCCCCAGCATTTT
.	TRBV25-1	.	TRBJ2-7	CASEGYYDQYF	TGTGCCAGCGAGGGCTACTACGACCAGTACTTC
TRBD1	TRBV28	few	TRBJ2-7	CASSFPRQGGYEQYF	TGTGCCAGCAGTTTCCCGCGACAGGGGGGGTACGAGCAGTACTTC
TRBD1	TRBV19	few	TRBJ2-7	CASSAGQDTYEQYF	TGTGCCAGTAGTGCCGGACAGGATACCTACGAGCAGTACTTC
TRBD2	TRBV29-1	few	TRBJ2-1	CSVEDVLAGEESSYNEQFF	TGCAGCGTTGAAGACGTCTTGGCGGGAGAAGAAAGCTCCTACAATGAGCAGTTCTTC
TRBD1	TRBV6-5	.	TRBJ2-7	CASSYGPGQGVYEQYF	TGTGCCAGCAGTTACGGACCGGGACAGGGGGTATACGAGCAGTACTTC
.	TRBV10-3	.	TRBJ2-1	CAVQEGSYNEQFF	TGTGCCGTGCAAGAGGGCTCCTACAATGAGCAGTTCTTC
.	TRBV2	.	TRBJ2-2	CASGRGNTGELFF	TGTGCCAGCGGTAGGGGGAACACCGGGGAGCTGTTTTTT
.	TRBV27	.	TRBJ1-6	CASSLTSEGSPLHF	TGTGCCAGCAGTTTAACCAGCGAGGGTTCACCCCTCCACTTT
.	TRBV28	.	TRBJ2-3	CASSGLGTDTQYF	TGTGCCAGCAGCGGACTTGGCACAGATACGCAGTATTTT
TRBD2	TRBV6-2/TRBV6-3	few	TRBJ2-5	CASSYSKTSGGIFSETQYF	TGTGCCAGCAGTTACTCGAAAACTAGCGGGGGCATCTTTTCAGAGACCCAGTACTTC
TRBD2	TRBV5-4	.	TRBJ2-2	CASSEHVAGVTGELFF	TGTGCCAGCAGCGAACACGTCGCGGGGGTCACCGGGGAGCTGTTTTTT
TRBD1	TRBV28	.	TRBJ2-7	CASSYSQGARSEQYF	TGTGCCAGCAGTTACTCACAGGGGGCGCGGTCCGAGCAGTACTTC
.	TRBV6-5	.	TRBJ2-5	CASSYSNREETQYF	TGTGCCAGCAGTTACTCGAACAGGGAGGAGACCCAGTACTTC
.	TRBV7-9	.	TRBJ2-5	CASSYAETQYF	TGTGCCAGCAGCTATGCAGAGACCCAGTACTTC
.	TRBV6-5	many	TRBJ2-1	CASSSSPGPFNEQFF	TGTGCCAGCAGTTCCTCGCCGGGACCGTTCAATGAGCAGTTCTTC